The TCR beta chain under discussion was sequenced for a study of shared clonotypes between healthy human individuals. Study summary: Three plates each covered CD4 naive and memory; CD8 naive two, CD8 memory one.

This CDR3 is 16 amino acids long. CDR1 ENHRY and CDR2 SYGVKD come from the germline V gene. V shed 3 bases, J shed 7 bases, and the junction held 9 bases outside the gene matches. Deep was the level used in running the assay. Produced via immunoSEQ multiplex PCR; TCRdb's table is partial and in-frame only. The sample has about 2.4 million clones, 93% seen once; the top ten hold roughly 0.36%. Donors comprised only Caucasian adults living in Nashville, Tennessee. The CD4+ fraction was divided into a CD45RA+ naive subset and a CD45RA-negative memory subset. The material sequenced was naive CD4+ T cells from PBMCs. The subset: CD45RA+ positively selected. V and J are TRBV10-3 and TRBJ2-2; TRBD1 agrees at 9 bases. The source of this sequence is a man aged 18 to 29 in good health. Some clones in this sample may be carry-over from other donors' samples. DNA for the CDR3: TGTGCCATCAGTGATCAGGGGACAGGGACGGGCGGGGAGCTGTTTTTT. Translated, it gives CAISDQGTGTGGELFF.